What follows are 7 T cell receptor beta chains derived from one specimen sequenced in a study of cytomegalovirus exposure and HLA in healthy donors. PCR involved 60 Vbeta and 13 Jbeta primers. Measured with immunoSEQ multiplex PCR; TCRdb has only the in-frame clones, and not every one. The table has fewer than 200,000 clones, 60% to 85% seen once. Sequenced: PBMCs. Receptor source: a male donor in good health and CMV-seropositive.

The V gene is TRBV9, the J gene TRBJ2-1; 7 nucleotides align to TRBD2. The CDR3 is 14 residues long. With V trimmed by 3 bases and J by 7 bases, 7 bases remained unmatched. CDR1 and CDR2 (germline): SGDLS, YYNGEE. The CDR3 reads CASSASGDGNEQFF. CDR3 in DNA: TGTGCCAGCAGCGCCAGCGGGGACGGGAATGAGCAGTTCTTC. Filled out from reference TRBV9 and TRBJ2-1, the complete variable domain reads DSGVTQTPKHLITATGQRVTLRCSPRSGDLSVYWYQQSLDQGLQFLIQYYNGEERAKGNILERFSAQQFPDLHSELNLSSLELGDSALYFCASSASGDGNEQFFGPGTRLTVL.

The chain joins TRBV29-1 to TRBJ1-1; the D is unclear. The V gene's germline CDR1 is SQVTM and CDR2 ANQGSEA. This CDR3 is built from 13 residues. V lost 2 bases and J 1 base, leaving 8 bases between the germline ends. CDR3 region: CSVETEPNTEAFF. Written as DNA, the CDR3 is TGCAGCGTTGAAACCGAGCCGAACACTGAAGCTTTCTTT.

A note on this clone: The sample carries other DNA sequences with the same CDR3. The chain couples TRBV19 to TRBJ2-2; 8 nucleotides agree with TRBD1. This CDR3 is 15 amino acids long. V shed 4 bases, J shed 2 bases, and the junction held 3 bases outside the gene matches. CDR1 and CDR2 (germline): LNHDA, SQIVND (reference sequence). The CDR3: CASSTGQGNTGELFF. The DNA for the CDR3 is TGTGCCAGTAGTACCGGACAGGGCAACACCGGGGAGCTGTTTTTT.

This clone was counted a few times. The rearrangement uses TRBV2 and TRBJ2-1; 10 positions agree with TRBD2. Germline CDR1 and CDR2: SNHLY and FYNNEI. The J segment lost 8 bases and the V segment lost 7 bases, leaving 11 bases of the junction unmatched. CDR3 size: 15 residues. The CDR3 sequence: CASNPSGGADYEQFF. DNA for the CDR3: TGTGCCAGCAATCCAAGCGGGGGGGCCGATTATGAGCAGTTCTTC.

The CDR3 spells CASSSLVRGNTGELFF. The CDR3 DNA reads as TGCGCCAGCAGCTCCCTAGTCAGGGGCAACACCGGGGAGCTGTTTTTT. V usage is TRBV4-1 and J usage is TRBJ2-2; TRBD1 might be the D (6 bases). CDR1 is MGHRA and CDR2 is YSYEKL in the germline V gene. This CDR3 has 16 amino acids. The V gene lost 5 bases and the J gene lost 2 bases, with 15 bases spanning the gap.

The chain links TRBV27 to TRBJ1-6, with 7 bases lining up with TRBD1. The CDR3 covers 15 residues. V trimming: 0 bases; J trimming: 10 bases; junction bases outside the gene matches: 6. The germline V gene has CDR1 MNHEY and CDR2 SMNVEV (reference sequence). CDR3 nucleotides: TGTGCCAGCAGTTTATCGTTAGGGGGCCGATCACCCCTCCACTTT. Its translation is CASSLSLGGRSPLHF.

V and J are TRBV9 and TRBJ1-5, with no clear D. V was pared by 1 base and J by 4 bases, with 6 bases between. Germline CDR1 is SGDLS and CDR2 is YYNGEE. CDR3 length: 13 amino acids. The CDR3 reads CASSVYGNQPQHF. The CDR3, as DNA: TGTGCCAGCAGCGTATACGGTAATCAGCCCCAGCATTTT.